Below are 6 T cell receptor beta chains sequenced from a single sample in a study of blood T cells in healthy people across ages. Primers used in a second PCR of about 6 to 11 cycles were a sample-barcoded 5' primer and a J-beta primer mix. Each CDR3 protein is one row after TCRdb ran MiXCR on the 5' RACE reads. The table includes roughly 1.6 million distinct CDR3 sequences, around 35% detected once. Material: blood. The source is a woman aged 25 to 39 in good health.

This clonotype was detected a few times. V gene TRBV9 combines with J gene TRBJ2-1; D is undetermined. This CDR3 is built from 14 residues. Trimming removed 3 bases at V and 8 bases at J, with 15 bases between. The germline gives CDR1 SGDLS, CDR2 YYNGEE. As DNA, the CDR3 is TGTGCCAGCAGCGCCCTGACCGCAGGCGATGAGCAGTTCTTC. This sequence encodes CASSALTAGDEQFF.

There are a few counts of this clonotype. The chain uses TRBV5-5 and TRBJ2-7; D is unresolved. This CDR3 has 15 residues. Germline CDR1 SGHKS, CDR2 YYEKEE (reference sequence). Trimming cost V 5 bases and J 1 base, with 16 bases left between them. CDR3 in DNA: TGTGCCAGCAGTCCCGACGCAAACCCTTCCTACGAGCAGTACTTC. It specifies CASSPDANPSYEQYF.

The chain joins TRBV3-1 to TRBJ2-1, with TRBD1 as a possible D gene (6 bases). Germline V CDR1 and CDR2: LGHDT, YNNKEL (reference sequence). V was trimmed by 2 bases and J by 2 bases, leaving 13 bases between them. The CDR3 is made up of 16 amino acids. The CDR3, as DNA: TGTGCCAGCAGCCAAAGCCGGGACATAGCCTACAATGAGCAGTTCTTC. It is translated as CASSQSRDIAYNEQFF.

This clonotype was seen only a few times. The CDR3 bases are TGCAGTGCTAGAGATCCCCATGGGAGTGGGGAGACCCAGTACTTC. It translates to CSARDPHGSGETQYF. The chain combines TRBV20-1 with TRBJ2-5; maybe TRBD2 (5 bases). Germline CDR1 is DFQATT and CDR2 is SNEGSKA (reference sequence). The V end lost 0 bases, the J end lost 5 bases, and 16 bases lay between the germline ends. This CDR3 spans 15 amino acids.

This clonotype was counted a few times. The chain carries TRBV10-3 and TRBJ2-1; 14 bases map to TRBD2. There are 18 residues in the CDR3. V gave up 6 bases and J gave up 0 bases; unmatched junction bases: 7. Germline-derived CDR1 and CDR2 are ENHRY and SYGVKD. For the CDR3, the DNA is TGTGCCATCAGCCTGACTAGCGGGGGGGACAGCTCCTACAATGAGCAGTTCTTC. Residues: CAISLTSGGDSSYNEQFF.

The chain is built from TRBV9 and TRBJ1-1, with 7 bases matching TRBD1. The CDR3 totals 15 residues. CDR1 is SGDLS and CDR2 is YYNGEE in the germline V gene. The ends lost 2 bases at V and 1 base at J; junction bases unmatched: 5. The CDR3 loop is CASSVGQRWNTEAFF. CDR3 bases: TGTGCCAGCAGCGTGGGACAGCGATGGAACACTGAAGCTTTCTTT.